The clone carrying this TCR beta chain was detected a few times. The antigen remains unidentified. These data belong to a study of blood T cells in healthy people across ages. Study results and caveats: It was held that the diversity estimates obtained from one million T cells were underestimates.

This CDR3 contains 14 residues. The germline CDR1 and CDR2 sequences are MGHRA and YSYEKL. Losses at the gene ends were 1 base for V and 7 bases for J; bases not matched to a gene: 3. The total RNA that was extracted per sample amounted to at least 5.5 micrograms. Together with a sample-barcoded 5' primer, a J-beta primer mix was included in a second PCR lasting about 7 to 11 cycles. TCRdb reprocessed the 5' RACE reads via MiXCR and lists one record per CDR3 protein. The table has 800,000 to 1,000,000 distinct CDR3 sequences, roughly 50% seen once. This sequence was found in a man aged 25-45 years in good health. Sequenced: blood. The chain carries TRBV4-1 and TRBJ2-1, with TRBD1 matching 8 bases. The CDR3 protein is CASSQGTGWNEQFF. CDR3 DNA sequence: TGCGCCAGCAGCCAAGGGACAGGGTGGAATGAGCAGTTCTTC.